The rows below give T cell receptor beta chains drawn from one sample of a study of blood T cell repertoires in COVID-19. Sequencing used immunoSEQ multiplex PCR; TCRdb keeps in-frame clones, though not all of them. Among approximately 350,000 clones listed, more than 85% were seen once. The sample taken for sequencing was PBMCs or T cells enriched from blood (not recorded which). The source of these receptors is a woman between 25 and 40 years old who had recovered from COVID-19. Both conserved end residues are part of each CDR3.

len: 16
j_gene: TRBJ2-1
v_gene: TRBV18
CDR3aa: CASSPTSGGVYNEQFF

len: 15
j_gene: TRBJ2-7
v_gene: TRBV11-2
CDR3aa: CASSLATESSYEQYF

len: 13
j_gene: TRBJ1-1
v_gene: TRBV14
CDR3aa: CASSQALLLEAFF

len: 16
j_gene: TRBJ1-2
v_gene: TRBV13
CDR3aa: CASSAPGQGANYGYTF

len: 12
j_gene: TRBJ2-1
v_gene: TRBV6-5
CDR3aa: CATQGYYNEQFF

len: 14
j_gene: TRBJ1-3
v_gene: TRBV7-9
CDR3aa: CASSSRTGGDTIYF

len: 12
j_gene: TRBJ2-7
v_gene: TRBV5-6
CDR3aa: CASSSGFYEQYF

len: 16
j_gene: TRBJ1-6
v_gene: TRBV12-5
CDR3aa: CASGSARQGRDSPLHF

len: 13
j_gene: TRBJ2-7
v_gene: TRBV28
CDR3aa: CASSLGQSYEQYF

len: 16
j_gene: TRBJ1-3
v_gene: TRBV5-1
CDR3aa: CASSLEGQGSGNTIYF

len: 14
j_gene: TRBJ1-6
v_gene: TRBV27
CDR3aa: CASTWGQGNSPLHF

len: 15
j_gene: TRBJ2-7
v_gene: TRBV15
CDR3aa: CATSSPGTGAEEQYF

len: 12
j_gene: TRBJ1-1
v_gene: TRBV7-8
CDR3aa: CASSRPRVEAFF

len: 11
j_gene: TRBJ2-1
v_gene: TRBV6-5
CDR3aa: CASVAGGEQFF

len: 16
j_gene: TRBJ2-3
v_gene: TRBV7-6
CDR3aa: CASSLAGGTSTDTQYF

len: 14
j_gene: TRBJ1-2
v_gene: TRBV5-1
CDR3aa: CASSLEGGQSGYTF

len: 16
j_gene: TRBJ2-3
v_gene: TRBV24-1
CDR3aa: CATSPPAGAFTDTQYF

len: 15
j_gene: TRBJ1-2
v_gene: TRBV28
CDR3aa: CASSRWDTANYGYTF

len: 14
j_gene: TRBJ2-7
v_gene: TRBV27
CDR3aa: CASSPGQGMREQYF

len: 14
j_gene: TRBJ1-3
v_gene: TRBV19
CDR3aa: CATHDGGTGNTIYF

len: 13
j_gene: TRBJ2-6
v_gene: TRBV19
CDR3aa: CASTPGGANVLTF

len: 14
j_gene: TRBJ1-1
v_gene: TRBV29-1
CDR3aa: CSVQGGGQYTEAFF

len: 17
j_gene: TRBJ2-3
v_gene: TRBV24-1
CDR3aa: CATSDYDVGTSSDTQYF

len: 15
j_gene: TRBJ1-2
v_gene: TRBV28
CDR3aa: CASTRGGANNYGYTF

len: 12
j_gene: TRBJ2-1
v_gene: TRBV11-3
CDR3aa: CASSHGLNEQFF

len: 13
j_gene: TRBJ2-1
v_gene: TRBV6-4
CDR3aa: CASSDSGPREQFF

len: 13
j_gene: TRBJ2-7
v_gene: TRBV27
CDR3aa: CASSQVHRYEQYF

len: 16
j_gene: TRBJ1-4
v_gene: TRBV4-2
CDR3aa: CASSQDPGDRNEKLFF

len: 13
j_gene: TRBJ1-1
v_gene: TRBV25-1
CDR3aa: CASSLQGITEAFF

len: 16
j_gene: TRBJ2-1
v_gene: TRBV7-2
CDR3aa: CASSLAGGGSYNEQFF

len: 15
j_gene: TRBJ1-1
v_gene: TRBV19
CDR3aa: CASSPGTGANTEAFF

len: 18
j_gene: TRBJ2-5
v_gene: TRBV3-1/TRBV3-2
CDR3aa: CASSLPTGGAVGVETQYF

len: 14
j_gene: TRBJ2-5
v_gene: TRBV14
CDR3aa: CASSHRGYQETQYF

len: 12
j_gene: TRBJ2-5
v_gene: TRBV2
CDR3aa: CASMTLEETQYF

len: 18
j_gene: TRBJ2-1
v_gene: TRBV6-6
CDR3aa: CASSPNWGGPSGYNEQFF

len: 13
j_gene: TRBJ2-7
v_gene: TRBV27
CDR3aa: CASRTSGGYEQYF

len: 16
j_gene: TRBJ2-7
v_gene: TRBV4-2
CDR3aa: CASSQGDRVSNYEQYF

len: 16
j_gene: TRBJ2-3
v_gene: TRBV5-1
CDR3aa: CASSLVLAGSTDTQYF

len: 14
j_gene: TRBJ2-7
v_gene: TRBV5-4
CDR3aa: CASSRASAPYEQYF

len: 16
j_gene: TRBJ1-6
v_gene: TRBV6-1
CDR3aa: CASSDRQGGPYAPLHF

len: 15
j_gene: TRBJ1-3
v_gene: TRBV10-2
CDR3aa: CASSLPGQNGNTIYF

len: 13
j_gene: TRBJ2-1
v_gene: TRBV11-3
CDR3aa: CASSLQGYNEQFF

len: 15
j_gene: TRBJ2-1
v_gene: TRBV24-1
CDR3aa: CATSDPVAGGPQQFF

len: 16
j_gene: TRBJ1-1
v_gene: TRBV27
CDR3aa: CASSPYTGDLNTEAFF

len: 14
j_gene: TRBJ1-3
v_gene: TRBV4-2
CDR3aa: CASSATGPGNTIYF

len: 12
j_gene: TRBJ2-2
v_gene: TRBV7-3
CDR3aa: CASSSYTGELFF

len: 13
j_gene: TRBJ2-3
v_gene: TRBV7-9
CDR3aa: CACQEVGADTQYF

len: 12
j_gene: TRBJ1-2
v_gene: TRBV5-1
CDR3aa: CASSFGDRGYTF